These T cell receptor beta chains were read from a single sample in a study of OX40 agonist ivuxolimab in advanced cancers. Method: immunoSEQ multiplex PCR; TCRdb's copy keeps in-frame clones and lacks some. The sample lists some 50,000 clones, around nine tenths occurring once. The sequenced sample was CD4+ or CD8+ T cells sorted from blood, obtained in a trial of the OX40 agonist ivuxolimab. The receptors stem from an adult with an advanced solid tumor such as melanoma, head and neck, liver or kidney cancer. CDR3s include the opening cysteine and the closing phenylalanine or tryptophan. The D gene is left open where the match is weak. The size field is filled for only some rows; it gives once, few, many or a size class.

d_call,cdr3_length,v_call,clone_size,j_call,cdr3_nt,cdr3_aa
TRBD2,16,TRBV19,-,TRBJ2-2,TGTGCCAGTAGCAGACCGGGGAGGGGTAACATCGGGGAGCTGTTTTTT,CASSRPGRGNIGELFF
-,15,TRBV15,-,TRBJ2-1,TGTGCCACCAGCAGAGTGGGGCCAGAGCAGAATGAGCAGTTCTTC,CATSRVGPEQNEQFF
TRBD1,15,TRBV27,-,TRBJ2-2,TGTGCCAGCAATAGACAGGGGGCGACCACCGGGGAGCTGTTTTTT,CASNRQGATTGELFF
TRBD2,15,TRBV5-1,-,TRBJ2-4,TGCGCCAGCAGCCCTTGGGGCGGGAGAAAAAACATTCAGTACTTC,CASSPWGGRKNIQYF
-,14,TRBV5-6,medium-sized,TRBJ2-7,TGTGCCAGCGACTGGGGCGGGAACGGCTACGAGCAGTACTTC,CASDWGGNGYEQYF
-,13,TRBV28,-,TRBJ1-1,TGTGCCAGCAGTGCCCCGGGGGGGACTGAAGCTTTCTTT,CASSAPGGTEAFF
-,14,TRBV5-5,-,TRBJ2-5,TGTGCCAGCAGCTTGAGTCTAGACAAAGAGACCCAGTACTTC,CASSLSLDKETQYF
-,14,TRBV5-6,-,TRBJ2-6,TGTGCCAGCAGCTTGTTCCGGGGGGCCAACGTCCTGACTTTC,CASSLFRGANVLTF
-,12,TRBV7-6,-,TRBJ2-3,TGTGCCAGCAGCTCCGGGGCAGATACGCAGTATTTT,CASSSGADTQYF
-,13,TRBV4-2,-,TRBJ2-7,TGTGCCAGCAGCCAAGATCTAGCATACGAGCAGTACTTC,CASSQDLAYEQYF
-,11,TRBV20-1,once,TRBJ2-1,TGCAGTGCTAATAGGGACCCTGAGCAGTTCTTC,CSANRDPEQFF
-,14,TRBV2,-,TRBJ2-5,TGTGCCAGCAGTGAATCGGGCAGGGGCGGGACCCAGTACTTC,CASSESGRGGTQYF
TRBD2,15,TRBV5-6,-,TRBJ2-5,TGTGCCAGCAGCTTGTATTTAGCGGGCCAAGAGACCCAGTACTTC,CASSLYLAGQETQYF
-,15,TRBV5-1,-,TRBJ1-5,TGCGCCAGCAGCTTGGGGGCTAGTGGCAATCAGCCCCAGCATTTT,CASSLGASGNQPQHF
-,14,TRBV6-5,-,TRBJ1-1,TGTGCCAGCAGCCCCACAGGGTCGGGCACTGAAGCTTTCTTT,CASSPTGSGTEAFF
TRBD1,17,TRBV9,-,TRBJ2-6,TGTGCCAGCAGCGAGGGACAGGGAAACTCTGGGGCCAACGTCCTGACTTTC,CASSEGQGNSGANVLTF
TRBD1,15,TRBV11-2,-,TRBJ1-3,TGTGCCAGCAGCCCGAAGGGGGCCTCTGGAAACACCATATATTTT,CASSPKGASGNTIYF
-,15,TRBV19,-,TRBJ2-5,TGTGCCAGTAGTATAGCACCGGGGACCCTAGAGACCCAGTACTTC,CASSIAPGTLETQYF
-,10,TRBV21-1,-,TRBJ2-1,TGTGCCAGGACCTCCGGCGAGCAGTTCTTC,CARTSGEQFF
TRBD2,15,TRBV10-1,-,TRBJ2-7,TGCGCCAGCAGTGAGAAGGCTAGCGGGAGATACGAGCAGTACTTC,CASSEKASGRYEQYF
-,15,TRBV5-8,-,TRBJ2-7,TGTGCCAGCAGCCTTAGGGGGGCAGGGGGCTACGAGCAGTACTTC,CASSLRGAGGYEQYF
-,16,TRBV18,-,TRBJ2-5,TGTGCCAGCTCTGCCTCCCCGGGTGCGGCGGGAGAGACCCAGTACTTC,CASSASPGAAGETQYF
-,13,TRBV7-2,once,TRBJ1-4,TGTGCCAGCAGCTTTGTTAGGTCCGAAAAACTGTTTTTT,CASSFVRSEKLFF
-,16,TRBV5-4,-,TRBJ2-2,TGTGCCAGCAGCTTGGGCCCTTCCGACCCCACCGGGGAGCTGTTTTTT,CASSLGPSDPTGELFF
TRBD2,12,TRBV19,-,TRBJ2-1,TGTGCCAGTAGGGCGGGAGGCACCCAGCAGTTCTTC,CASRAGGTQQFF
TRBD1,13,TRBV25-1,-,TRBJ2-7,TGTGCCAGCAGGGGACAGGGTTACCACGAGCAGTACTTC,CASRGQGYHEQYF
TRBD1,15,TRBV16,-,TRBJ1-5,TGTGCCAGCAGCTTAACCGCAGGGGGCGGAAGGCCCCAGCATTTT,CASSLTAGGGRPQHF
-,14,TRBV18,-,TRBJ1-1,TGTGCCAGCTCACCACCGCAGGGGCGGACTGAAGCTTTCTTT,CASSPPQGRTEAFF
-,14,TRBV11-2,once,TRBJ2-7,TGTGCCAGCAGCTTAGGGGACGGTGCCTACGAGCAGTACTTC,CASSLGDGAYEQYF
-,13,TRBV5-1,-,TRBJ1-6,TGCGCCAGCAGCTTGGGACAGAATTCACCCCTCCACTTT,CASSLGQNSPLHF
TRBD2,15,TRBV5-6,-,TRBJ2-3,TGTGCCAGCACCCCGGGACTAGCGAGCGCAGATACGCAGTATTTT,CASTPGLASADTQYF
TRBD1,16,TRBV9,-,TRBJ1-1,TGTGCCAGCAGCCCCCGGGGGACAGGGGGCAACACTGAAGCTTTCTTT,CASSPRGTGGNTEAFF
-,14,TRBV5-1,-,TRBJ2-1,TGCGCCAGTCGGGACGACGGCGCGAAAAATGAGCAGTTCTTC,CASRDDGAKNEQFF
TRBD1,16,TRBV5-5,-,TRBJ1-5,TGTGCCAGCAGCGCCCCGGGACAGGAGGCATTGAAGCCCCAGCATTTT,CASSAPGQEALKPQHF
-,15,TRBV2,-,TRBJ2-7,TGTGCCAGCTCCCTCCAGGGCGGAGACTCCTACGAGCAGTACTTC,CASSLQGGDSYEQYF
TRBD1,15,TRBV7-2,-,TRBJ1-3,TGTGCCAGCAGCCGGGACAGGGTAACTGGAAACACCATATATTTT,CASSRDRVTGNTIYF
-,14,TRBV29-1,-,TRBJ1-3,TGCAGCGGGGGGGGAGGGAGCTCTGGAAACACCATATATTTT,CSGGGGSSGNTIYF
TRBD2,15,TRBV10-3,once,TRBJ2-5,TGTGCCACCGCTGGAGGGGAGGGAGAGCGAGAGACCCAGTACTTC,CATAGGEGERETQYF
-,14,TRBV9,-,TRBJ2-1,TGTGCCAGCACGGCGGGATCAGGCTTCAATGAGCAGTTCTTC,CASTAGSGFNEQFF
-,16,TRBV9,once,TRBJ2-1,TGTGCCAGCAGCCCCCCCGGACTACAGATAGGGGGTGAGCAGTTCTTC,CASSPPGLQIGGEQFF
-,12,TRBV5-4,-,TRBJ2-2,TGTGCCAGCAGCTTTGAGACCGGGGAGCTGTTTTTT,CASSFETGELFF
-,16,TRBV6-1,-,TRBJ1-2,TGTGCCAGCAGTGAAGGGGGTAGGATAGCTAACTATGGCTACACCTTC,CASSEGGRIANYGYTF
TRBD1,14,TRBV5-5,-,TRBJ2-7,TGTGCCAGCAGCTTGGGGGGACAGAACTACGAGCAGTACTTC,CASSLGGQNYEQYF
-,14,TRBV11-3,-,TRBJ1-1,TGTGCCAGCAGCTTAGGAAGGGGAAACACTGAAGCTTTCTTT,CASSLGRGNTEAFF
-,13,TRBV5-1,-,TRBJ1-1,TGCGCCAGCAGCTTGGGGTCTGGCACTGAAGCTTTCTTT,CASSLGSGTEAFF
TRBD2,15,TRBV10-2,-,TRBJ2-3,TGCGCCAGCAGGACTAGCGGGACGGCCACAGATACGCAGTATTTT,CASRTSGTATDTQYF
-,16,TRBV10-3,once,TRBJ1-3,TGTGCCATCAGTGACGCAGGTCAAGGGGGTGGAAACACCATATATTTT,CAISDAGQGGGNTIYF
-,13,TRBV5-1,-,TRBJ2-7,TGCGCCAGCAGCTTGACGGTATCCTACGAGCAGTACTTC,CASSLTVSYEQYF
-,16,TRBV28,-,TRBJ1-3,TGTGCCAGCACCTCTGGAGGGGAAGGGTACAGAAACACCATATATTTT,CASTSGGEGYRNTIYF
-,12,TRBV12-5,few,TRBJ1-1,TGTGCTACAGGGCAGGGGAACACTGAAGCTTTCTTT,CATGQGNTEAFF
-,15,TRBV27,once,TRBJ2-3,TGTGCCAGCAGTCCCTTCGGGGGTCGGACAGATACGCAGTATTTT,CASSPFGGRTDTQYF
-,11,TRBV20-1,-,TRBJ2-1,TGCAGTGCTACGTCGGACAATGAGCAGTTCTTC,CSATSDNEQFF
TRBD2,15,TRBV7-6,-,TRBJ2-5,TGTGCCAGCAGCCAGAGCGGGGGGACGGGTGAGACCCAGTACTTC,CASSQSGGTGETQYF
TRBD1,16,TRBV19,-,TRBJ2-4,TGTGCCACCCCGGGGAGGGGACAGGGGCTTAAAAACATTCAGTACTTC,CATPGRGQGLKNIQYF
-,14,TRBV19,-,TRBJ2-6,TGTGCCAGTAGTCTGAGCTCTGGGGCCAACGTCCTGACTTTC,CASSLSSGANVLTF